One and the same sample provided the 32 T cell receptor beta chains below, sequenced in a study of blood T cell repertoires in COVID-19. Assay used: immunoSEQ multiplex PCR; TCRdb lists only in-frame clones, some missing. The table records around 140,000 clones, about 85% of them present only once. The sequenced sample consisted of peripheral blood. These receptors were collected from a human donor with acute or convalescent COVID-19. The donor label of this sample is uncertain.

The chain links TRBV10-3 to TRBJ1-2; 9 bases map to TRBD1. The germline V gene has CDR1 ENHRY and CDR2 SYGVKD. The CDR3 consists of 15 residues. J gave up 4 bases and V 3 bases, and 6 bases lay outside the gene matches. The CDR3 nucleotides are TGTGCCATCAGTGACCCAACAGGGGGCTTCTATGGCTACACCTTC. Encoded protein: CAISDPTGGFYGYTF.

The CDR3 is CASSKEGGSGRPNTGELFF. The CDR3 DNA reads TGTGCCAGCAGCAAAGAGGGGGGTAGCGGGAGGCCTAACACCGGGGAGCTGTTTTTT. The chain recombines TRBV21-1 with TRBJ2-2; the D call TRBD2 from the table was never checked on the DNA. TRBV21-1 is a pseudogene segment. The CDR3 length is 19 residues.

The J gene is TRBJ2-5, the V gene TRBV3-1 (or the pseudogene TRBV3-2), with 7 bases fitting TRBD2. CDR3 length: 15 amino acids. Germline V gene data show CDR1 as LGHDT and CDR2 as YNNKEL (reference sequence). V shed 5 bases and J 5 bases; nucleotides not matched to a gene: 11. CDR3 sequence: CASSTRGGVGETQYF. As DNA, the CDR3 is TGTGCCAGCAGCACTCGCGGGGGAGTGGGGGAGACCCAGTACTTC.

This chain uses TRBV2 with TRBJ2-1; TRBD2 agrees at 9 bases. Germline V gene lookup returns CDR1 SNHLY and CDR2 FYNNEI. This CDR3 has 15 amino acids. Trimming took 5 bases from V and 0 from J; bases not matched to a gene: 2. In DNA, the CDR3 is TGTGCCAGCAGTTCGACTAGCGGCTCCTACAATGAGCAGTTCTTC. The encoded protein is CASSSTSGSYNEQFF.

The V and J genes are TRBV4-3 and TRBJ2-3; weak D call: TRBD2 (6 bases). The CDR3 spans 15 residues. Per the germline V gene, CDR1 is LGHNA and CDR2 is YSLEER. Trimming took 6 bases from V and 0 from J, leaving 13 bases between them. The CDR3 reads CASSALARSTDTQYF. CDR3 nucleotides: TGCGCCAGCAGTGCACTAGCTAGGAGCACAGATACGCAGTATTTT.

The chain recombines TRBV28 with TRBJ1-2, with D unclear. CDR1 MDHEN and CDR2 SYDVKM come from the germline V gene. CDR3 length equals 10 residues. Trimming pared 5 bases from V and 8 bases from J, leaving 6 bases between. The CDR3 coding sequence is TGTGCCAGCAGTGGGAGCGGCTACACCTTC. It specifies CASSGSGYTF.

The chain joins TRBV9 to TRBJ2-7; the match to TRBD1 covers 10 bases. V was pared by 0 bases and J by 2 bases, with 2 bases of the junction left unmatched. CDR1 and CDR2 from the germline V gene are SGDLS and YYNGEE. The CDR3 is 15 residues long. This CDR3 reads CASSVGTGGTYEQYF. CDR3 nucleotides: TGTGCCAGCAGCGTAGGGACAGGGGGGACCTACGAGCAGTACTTC.

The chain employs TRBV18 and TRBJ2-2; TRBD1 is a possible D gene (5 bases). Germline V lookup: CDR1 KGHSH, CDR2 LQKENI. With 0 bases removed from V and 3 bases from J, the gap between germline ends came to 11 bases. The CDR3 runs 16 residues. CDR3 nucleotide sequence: TGTGCCAGCTCACCACCAGGGGTTGCTGACACCGGGGAGCTGTTTTTT. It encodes CASSPPGVADTGELFF.

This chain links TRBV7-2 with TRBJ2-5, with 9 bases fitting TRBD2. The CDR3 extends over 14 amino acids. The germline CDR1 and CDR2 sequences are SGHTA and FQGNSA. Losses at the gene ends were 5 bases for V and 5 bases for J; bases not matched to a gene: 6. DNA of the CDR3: TGTGCCAGCAGCCAGACTAGCGGTCGGGAGACCCAGTACTTC. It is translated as CASSQTSGRETQYF.

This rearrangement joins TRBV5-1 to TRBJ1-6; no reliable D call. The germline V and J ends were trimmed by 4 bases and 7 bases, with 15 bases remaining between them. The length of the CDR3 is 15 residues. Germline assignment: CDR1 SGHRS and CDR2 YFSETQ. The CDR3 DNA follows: TGCGCCAGCAGCGCGTCGGAGGGTGCGAATTCACCCCTCCACTTT. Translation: CASSASEGANSPLHF.

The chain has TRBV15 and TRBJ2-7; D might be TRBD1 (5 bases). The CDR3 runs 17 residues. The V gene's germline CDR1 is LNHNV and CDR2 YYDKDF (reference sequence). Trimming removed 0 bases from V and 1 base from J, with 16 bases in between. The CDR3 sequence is CATSREDSLKLSYEQYF. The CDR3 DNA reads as TGTGCCACCAGCAGAGAAGACAGCCTGAAACTTTCCTACGAGCAGTACTTC.

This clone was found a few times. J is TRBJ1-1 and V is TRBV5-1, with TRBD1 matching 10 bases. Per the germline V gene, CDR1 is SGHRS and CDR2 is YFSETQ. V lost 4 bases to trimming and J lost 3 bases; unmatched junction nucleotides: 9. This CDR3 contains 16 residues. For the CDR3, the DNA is TGCGCCAGCAGCCCGCGGACAGGGGGTCGCGACACTGAAGCTTTCTTT. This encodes CASSPRTGGRDTEAFF.

CDR3 bases: TGTGCCAGCAGTCACCGGGACACTAACTACGAGCAGTACTTC. Residues: CASSHRDTNYEQYF. The chain combines TRBV28 with TRBJ2-7, with a weak D call TRBD1 (6 bases). The CDR3 covers 14 residues. V was cut by 5 bases and J by 3 bases, with 14 bases left in between. Germline V lookup: CDR1 MDHEN, CDR2 SYDVKM.

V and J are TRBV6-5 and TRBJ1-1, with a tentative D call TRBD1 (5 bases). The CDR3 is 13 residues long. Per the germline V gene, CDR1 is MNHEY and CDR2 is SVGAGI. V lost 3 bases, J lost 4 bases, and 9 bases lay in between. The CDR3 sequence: CASSYLGVTEAFF. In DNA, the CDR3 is TGTGCCAGCAGTTATTTAGGGGTCACTGAAGCTTTCTTT.

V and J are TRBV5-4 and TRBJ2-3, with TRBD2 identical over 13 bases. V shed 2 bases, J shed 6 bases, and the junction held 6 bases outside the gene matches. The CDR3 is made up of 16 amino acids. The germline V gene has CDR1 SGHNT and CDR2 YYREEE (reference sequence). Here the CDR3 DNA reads TGTGCCAGCAGCTTAGGACTAGCGGGGGTCGGGGATACGCAGTATTTT. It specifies CASSLGLAGVGDTQYF.

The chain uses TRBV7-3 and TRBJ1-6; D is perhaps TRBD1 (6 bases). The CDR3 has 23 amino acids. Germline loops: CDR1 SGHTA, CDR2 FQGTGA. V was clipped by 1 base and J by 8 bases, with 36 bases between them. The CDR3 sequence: CASSLRLWDTVSWEPALDSPLHF. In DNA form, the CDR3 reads TGTGCCAGCAGCTTAAGACTTTGGGACACGGTTTCTTGGGAGCCTGCTTTGGATTCACCCCTCCACTTT. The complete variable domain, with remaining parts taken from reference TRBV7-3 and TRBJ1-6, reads GAGVSQTPSNKVTEKGKYVELRCDPISGHTALYWYRQSLGQGPEFLIYFQGTGAADDSGLPNDRFFAVRPEGSVSTLKIQRTERGDSAVYLCASSLRLWDTVSWEPALDSPLHFGNGTRLTVT.

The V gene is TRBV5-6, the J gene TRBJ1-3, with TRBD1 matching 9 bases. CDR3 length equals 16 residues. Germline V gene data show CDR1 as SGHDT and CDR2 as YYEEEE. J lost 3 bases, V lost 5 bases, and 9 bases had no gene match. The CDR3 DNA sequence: TGTGCCAGCAGAGCCGGGACAGGGAAAAGTGGAAACACCATATATTTT. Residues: CASRAGTGKSGNTIYF.

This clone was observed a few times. The CDR3 loop is CASSQGRTEAFF. The CDR3 region has the DNA TGCGCCAGCAGCCAAGGTCGCACTGAAGCTTTCTTT. The chain uses TRBV4-3 and TRBJ1-1; D remains ambiguous. CDR1 is LGHNA and CDR2 is YSLEER in the germline V gene. This CDR3 spans 12 amino acids. V was clipped by 1 base and J by 4 bases, with 4 bases between them.

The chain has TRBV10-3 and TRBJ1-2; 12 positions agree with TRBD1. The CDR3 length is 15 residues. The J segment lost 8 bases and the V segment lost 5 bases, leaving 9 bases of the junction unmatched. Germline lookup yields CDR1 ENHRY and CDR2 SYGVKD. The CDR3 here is CAISNWGTGGQGYTF. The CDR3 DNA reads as TGTGCCATCAGTAATTGGGGGACAGGGGGCCAAGGCTACACCTTC.

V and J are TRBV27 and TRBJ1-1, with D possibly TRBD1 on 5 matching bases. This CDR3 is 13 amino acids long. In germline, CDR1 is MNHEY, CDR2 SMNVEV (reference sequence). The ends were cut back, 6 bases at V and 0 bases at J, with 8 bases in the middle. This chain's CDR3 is CASSRQMNTEAFF. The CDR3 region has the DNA TGTGCCAGCAGCCGACAGATGAACACTGAAGCTTTCTTT.

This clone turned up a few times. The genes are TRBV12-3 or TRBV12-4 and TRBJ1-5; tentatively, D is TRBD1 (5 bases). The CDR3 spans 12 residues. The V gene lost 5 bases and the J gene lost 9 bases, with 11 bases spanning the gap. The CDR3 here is CASSRGGGPQHF. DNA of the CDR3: TGTGCCAGCAGTCGAGGCGGGGGGCCCCAGCATTTT.

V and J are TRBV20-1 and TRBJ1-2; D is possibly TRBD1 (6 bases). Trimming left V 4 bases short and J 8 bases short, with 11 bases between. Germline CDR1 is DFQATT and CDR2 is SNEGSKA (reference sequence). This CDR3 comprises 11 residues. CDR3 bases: TGCAGTGCTACCACAGGGTACGGCTACACCTTC. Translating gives CSATTGYGYTF.

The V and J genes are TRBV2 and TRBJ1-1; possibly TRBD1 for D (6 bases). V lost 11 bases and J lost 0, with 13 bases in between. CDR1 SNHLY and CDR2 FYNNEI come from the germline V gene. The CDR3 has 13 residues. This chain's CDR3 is CAGHRDLNTEAFF. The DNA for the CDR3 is TGTGCCGGGCACAGGGACCTGAACACTGAAGCTTTCTTT.

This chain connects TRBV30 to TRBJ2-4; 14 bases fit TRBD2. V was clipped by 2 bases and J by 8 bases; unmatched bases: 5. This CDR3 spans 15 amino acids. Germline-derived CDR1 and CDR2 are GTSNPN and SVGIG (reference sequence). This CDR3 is CAWSRLAGGGDIQYF. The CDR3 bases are TGTGCCTGGAGTCGACTAGCGGGAGGGGGGGACATTCAGTACTTC. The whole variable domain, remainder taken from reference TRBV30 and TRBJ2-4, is SQTIHQWPATLVQPVGSPLSLECTVEGTSNPNLYWYRQAAGRGLQLLFYSVGIGQISSEVPQNLSASRPQDRQFILSSKKLLLSDSGFYLCAWSRLAGGGDIQYFGAGTRLSVL.

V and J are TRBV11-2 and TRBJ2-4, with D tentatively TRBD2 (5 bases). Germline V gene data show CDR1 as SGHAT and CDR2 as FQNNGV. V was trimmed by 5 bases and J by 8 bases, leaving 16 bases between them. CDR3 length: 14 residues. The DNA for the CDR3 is TGTGCCAGCAGCCCAATCGGGGAGTGGGACATTCAGTACTTC. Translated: CASSPIGEWDIQYF.

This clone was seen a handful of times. Here the CDR3 DNA reads TGTGCTAGTGGTTTGGGAGTTTCGGGAAACACCATATATTTT. Residues: CASGLGVSGNTIYF. The J gene is TRBJ1-3, the V gene TRBV12-5; D unclear. CDR3 length: 14 amino acids. With 1 base removed from V and 4 bases from J, the gap between germline ends came to 8 bases. Germline V gene sequence: CDR1 LGHNT, CDR2 FRNRAP.

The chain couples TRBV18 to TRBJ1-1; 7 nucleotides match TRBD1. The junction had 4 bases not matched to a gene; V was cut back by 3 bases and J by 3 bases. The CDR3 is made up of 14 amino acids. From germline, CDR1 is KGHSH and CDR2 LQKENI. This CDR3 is CASSPTGVDTEAFF. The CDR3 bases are TGTGCCAGCTCACCTACAGGGGTGGACACTGAAGCTTTCTTT.

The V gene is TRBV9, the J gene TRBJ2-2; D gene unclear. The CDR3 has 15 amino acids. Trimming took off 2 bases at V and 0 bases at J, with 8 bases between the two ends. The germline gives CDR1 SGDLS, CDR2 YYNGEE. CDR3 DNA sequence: TGTGCCAGCAGCGTTGGTACTACGAACACCGGGGAGCTGTTTTTT. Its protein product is CASSVGTTNTGELFF.

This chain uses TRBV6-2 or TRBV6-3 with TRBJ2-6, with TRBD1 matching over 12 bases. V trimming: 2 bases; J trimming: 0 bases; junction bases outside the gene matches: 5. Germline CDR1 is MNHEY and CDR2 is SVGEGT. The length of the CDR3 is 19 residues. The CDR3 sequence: CASSYSLGQGASGANVLTF. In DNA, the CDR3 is TGTGCCAGCAGTTACAGTCTGGGACAGGGGGCCTCTGGGGCCAACGTCCTGACTTTC.

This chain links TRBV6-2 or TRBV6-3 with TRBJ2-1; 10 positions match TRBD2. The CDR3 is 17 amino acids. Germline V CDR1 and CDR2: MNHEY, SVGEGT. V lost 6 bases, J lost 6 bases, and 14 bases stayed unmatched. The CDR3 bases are TGTGCCAGCAGCCGAGTCAAGCGGGAGGGCCTTCTCAATGAGCAGTTCTTC. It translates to CASSRVKREGLLNEQFF.

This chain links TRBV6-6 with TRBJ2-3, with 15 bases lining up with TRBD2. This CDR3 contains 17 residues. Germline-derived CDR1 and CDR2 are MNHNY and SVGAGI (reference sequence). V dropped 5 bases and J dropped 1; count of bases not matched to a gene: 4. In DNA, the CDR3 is TGTGCCAGCAGTCCGGGACTAGCGGGAGGCGGCACAGATACGCAGTATTTT. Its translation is CASSPGLAGGGTDTQYF.

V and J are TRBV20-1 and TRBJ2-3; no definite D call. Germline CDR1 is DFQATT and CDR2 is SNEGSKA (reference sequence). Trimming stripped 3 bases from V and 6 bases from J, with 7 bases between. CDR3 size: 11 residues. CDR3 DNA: TGCAGTGCTAGTTCCGGGGATACGCAGTATTTT. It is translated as CSASSGDTQYF.